Listed below are T cell receptor beta chains from one sample, sequenced in a study of T cell changes during pregnancy in multiple sclerosis. TCRdb's copy holds only in-frame clones and misses some; the assay was immunoSEQ multiplex PCR. Of about 40,000 clones listed, 90% to 95% are singletons. The starting material was CD8+ T cells from peripheral blood mononuclear cells, obtained before pregnancy. The receptors here all came from a female donor with multiple sclerosis, enrolled in a pregnancy study. Both conserved end residues are part of each CDR3. D genes are given only for firm matches. The size of a clone is reported for some rows only, either as once, few or many, or as a class for expanded clones.

j_call v_call clone_size d_call cdr3_aa cdr3_nt
TRBJ2-7 TRBV4-1 NA NA CASSQETSPVYEQYF TGCGCCAGCAGCCAAGAAACTAGCCCAGTCTACGAGCAGTACTTC
TRBJ1-1 TRBV7-9 NA NA CASSLGYGDAPEAFF TGTGCCAGCAGCCTTGGTTACGGGGATGCCCCTGAAGCTTTCTTT
TRBJ1-5 TRBV28 NA NA CASSYQEYSNQPQHF TGTGCCAGCAGTTATCAGGAATATAGCAATCAGCCCCAGCATTTT
TRBJ1-4 TRBV11-2 NA NA CASSFLSQVGQGPNEKLFF TGTGCCAGCAGCTTCCTAAGTCAAGTAGGGCAGGGCCCTAATGAAAAACTGTTTTTT
TRBJ1-3 TRBV2 NA NA CASVTILGERQESSGNTIYF TGTGCCAGCGTTACGATTTTGGGGGAGAGACAGGAGAGCTCTGGAAACACCATATATTTT
TRBJ2-2 TRBV11-3 NA TRBD1 CASSPWTGENTGELFF TGTGCCAGCAGCCCGTGGACAGGGGAGAACACCGGGGAGCTGTTTTTT
TRBJ2-7 TRBV27 NA TRBD1 CASSLSGTGHEQYF TGTGCCAGCAGCTTATCCGGGACAGGGCACGAGCAGTACTTC
TRBJ2-7 TRBV29-1 NA TRBD2 CSVARLAGAYEQYF TGCAGCGTTGCGCGACTAGCTGGGGCCTACGAGCAGTACTTC
TRBJ2-7 TRBV7-9 NA NA CASSRMIGGRAYEQYF TGTGCCAGCAGCCGGATGATCGGGGGACGAGCGTACGAGCAGTACTTC
TRBJ2-7 TRBV27 NA NA CASSSGLSSYEQYF TGTGCCAGCAGTTCTGGACTGAGCTCCTACGAGCAGTACTTC
TRBJ2-1 TRBV12-1 NA NA CASSVLGRASYNEQFF TGTGCCAGCAGCGTACTGGGGAGGGCCTCCTACAATGAGCAGTTCTTC
TRBJ2-1 TRBV5-1 NA NA CASSLVRGGAEQFF TGCGCCAGCAGCTTGGTAAGGGGGGGGGCGGAGCAGTTCTTC
TRBJ2-5 TRBV29-1 few TRBD1 CSVDRLTGGGETQYF TGCAGCGTTGATAGGTTGACAGGGGGAGGAGAGACCCAGTACTTC
TRBJ2-1 TRBV7-9 NA NA CASSLVVGAYNEQFF TGTGCCAGCAGCTTAGTCGTGGGAGCCTACAATGAGCAGTTCTTC
TRBJ2-2 TRBV7-6 NA TRBD2 CASSFFGLGDTGELFF TGTGCCAGCAGCTTTTTCGGACTAGGGGACACCGGGGAGCTGTTTTTT
TRBJ2-7 TRBV6-5 NA NA CASKRGGEQYF TGTGCCAGCAAAAGGGGTGGCGAGCAGTACTTC
TRBJ2-6 TRBV19 NA NA CASSISWGELSGANVLTF TGTGCCAGTAGTATAAGCTGGGGAGAACTTTCTGGGGCCAACGTCCTGACTTTC
TRBJ2-5 TRBV28 NA TRBD2 CASSLGGVGLAVETQYF TGTGCCAGCAGTTTAGGAGGGGTCGGACTAGCGGTAGAGACCCAGTACTTC
TRBJ2-2 TRBV30 NA NA CAWSLGATDTGELFF TGTGCCTGGAGTCTAGGAGCGACCGACACCGGGGAGCTGTTTTTT
TRBJ2-7 TRBV7-9 NA TRBD1 CASSPDRAEQYF TGTGCCAGCAGCCCGGACAGGGCCGAGCAGTACTTC
TRBJ2-7 TRBV27 NA TRBD1 CASSSLQGANYEQYF TGTGCCAGCAGTTCCCTCCAGGGGGCGAACTACGAGCAGTACTTC
TRBJ1-2 TRBV19 NA NA CASSMSGSSIPYGYTF TGTGCCAGTAGTATGTCGGGGTCATCTATACCCTATGGCTACACCTTC
TRBJ2-7 TRBV11-2 NA TRBD2 CASSSPLWHRGDEQYF TGTGCCAGCAGCTCTCCCTTGTGGCATCGGGGGGACGAGCAGTACTTC
TRBJ1-2 TRBV28 NA NA CASSFGGGRNYGYTF TGTGCCAGCAGTTTCGGGGGGGGCAGGAACTATGGCTACACCTTC
TRBJ2-7 TRBV7-9 NA NA CASSATYEQYF TGTGCCAGCAGCGCCACTTACGAGCAGTACTTC
TRBJ2-6 TRBV21-1 NA NA CASSKPPGLDGRSGANVLTF TGTGCCAGCAGCAAACCGCCGGGTCTTGACGGTCGCTCTGGGGCCAACGTCCTGACTTTC
TRBJ1-1 TRBV18 once TRBD1 CASSLGQGMNTEAFF TGTGCCAGCTCCCTCGGACAGGGCATGAACACTGAAGCTTTCTTT
TRBJ2-1 TRBV5-1 NA NA CASSLDSGLFF TGCGCCAGCAGCTTGGACTCGGGACTGTTCTTC
TRBJ1-5 TRBV27 NA NA CASSLTVLQPQHF TGTGCCAGCAGTTTGACAGTTCTTCAGCCCCAGCATTTT
TRBJ2-7 TRBV7-2 NA TRBD2 CASSLSSGGRILDEQYF TGTGCCAGCAGCCTTTCCTCGGGCGGGAGGATACTAGACGAGCAGTACTTC
TRBJ2-1 TRBV27 few NA CASERASAGRDEQFF TGTGCCAGCGAACGGGCTTCCGCGGGCCGCGATGAGCAGTTCTTC
TRBJ2-4 TRBV28 NA TRBD1 CASSADRSPPYF TGTGCCAGCAGTGCGGACAGGAGCCCTCCGTACTTC
TRBJ1-1 TRBV6-4 NA NA CASSERENTEAFF TGTGCCAGCAGTGAGAGAGAGAACACTGAAGCTTTCTTT
TRBJ2-3 TRBV7-2 many TRBD1 CASSFTGGVADTQYF TGTGCCAGCAGTTTTACAGGGGGCGTCGCAGATACGCAGTATTTT
TRBJ2-1 TRBV11-1 NA TRBD2 CASSLGLSGGWNEQFF TGTGCCAGCAGCTTAGGACTATCGGGAGGGTGGAATGAGCAGTTCTTC
TRBJ2-7 TRBV28 NA NA CASKTRSLYEQYF TGTGCCAGCAAAACTCGGTCCCTCTACGAGCAGTACTTC
TRBJ2-4 TRBV7-9 NA NA CASSSIRDLNIQYF TGTGCCAGCAGCTCGATCAGGGACTTGAACATTCAGTACTTC
TRBJ1-6 TRBV4-1 NA TRBD1 CASSLTGGNSPLHF TGCGCCAGCAGCCTTACAGGGGGGAATTCACCCCTCCACTTT
TRBJ2-1 TRBV19 NA TRBD1 CASSSGQGFGEQFF TGTGCCAGTAGTTCGGGACAGGGGTTCGGGGAGCAGTTCTTC
TRBJ2-7 TRBV29-1 NA NA CSVQGGTASYEQYF TGCAGCGTTCAGGGCGGGACAGCCTCCTACGAGCAGTACTTC
TRBJ2-2 TRBV27 NA NA CASSLSGAFTGELFF TGTGCCAGCAGCCTGAGCGGAGCCTTCACCGGGGAGCTGTTTTTT